The 14 T cell receptor beta chains presented below share a single source sample, sequenced in a study of blood T cells in healthy people across ages. Through a sample-barcoded 5' primer and a J-beta primer mix, a second PCR was run for roughly 6 to 11 cycles. MiXCR, applied by TCRdb to the 5' RACE reads, yields one record per CDR3 protein. This sample has about 1,400,000 distinct CDR3 sequences, with roughly 59% found just once. Sequences were obtained from blood. These receptors originate from a young man in good health.

The chain couples TRBV7-6 to TRBJ2-3, with D possibly being TRBD2 (5 bases). The CDR3 has 15 residues. Trimming removed 5 bases at V and 0 bases at J, with 12 bases between. Germline loops: CDR1 SGHVS, CDR2 FNYEAQ. CDR3 loop: CASSRSGASTDTQYF. The CDR3 DNA reads as TGTGCCAGCAGCCGAAGCGGTGCTAGCACAGATACGCAGTATTTT.

This sequence joins TRBV12-3 or TRBV12-4 and TRBJ1-2; the D gene is possibly TRBD1 (5 bases). Between the trimmed V and J ends, which lost 6 bases and 11 bases, there was a span of 16 bases. The CDR3 runs to 12 residues. The CDR3 DNA sequence: TGTGCCAGCAGGTTAAAGGGACCTCCGTACACCTTC. It encodes CASRLKGPPYTF.

This clonotype was seen once. The chain has TRBV4-1 and TRBJ2-7; 7 positions agree with TRBD2. From germline, CDR1 is MGHRA and CDR2 YSYEKL. V lost 3 bases, J lost 3 bases, and 8 bases stayed unmatched. The CDR3 extends over 15 amino acids. CDR3 residues: CASSQIIGEGYEQYF. CDR3 sequence (DNA): TGCGCCAGCAGCCAGATAATCGGGGAGGGCTACGAGCAGTACTTC.

The chain joins TRBV7-9 to TRBJ2-7, with D perhaps TRBD1 (6 bases). Deletions cut 2 bases from V and 2 bases from J, with 13 bases between. Germline V gene sequence: CDR1 SEHNR, CDR2 FQNEAQ (reference sequence). This CDR3 is 15 amino acids long. CDR3 region: CASSLSATGTYEQYF. The CDR3 DNA reads TGTGCCAGCAGCTTATCGGCGACAGGAACCTACGAGCAGTACTTC.

The chain carries TRBV6-6 and TRBJ2-7; no definite D call. Trimming pared 0 bases from V and 3 bases from J, leaving 12 bases between. This CDR3 has 15 residues. Looked up from germline, CDR1 is MNHNY and CDR2 is SVGAGI (reference sequence). The CDR3 protein is CASSYSISAVYEQYF. The CDR3 region has the DNA TGTGCCAGCAGTTACTCGATTTCCGCAGTCTACGAGCAGTACTTC.

This chain joins TRBV21-1 and TRBJ2-5; the table's D gene call, TRBD2, was not cross checked with the DNA. TRBV21-1 is described as a pseudogene. There are 13 residues in the CDR3. The DNA of the CDR3 is TGTACATTATCTGACGCTAGCGATGGGACCCAGTACTTC. Translating it yields CTLSDASDGTQYF.

The chain couples TRBV29-1 to TRBJ2-7; 7 bases match TRBD1. Germline CDR1 and CDR2: SQVTM and ANQGSEA. CDR3 length: 16 residues. V gave up 0 bases and J gave up 4 bases; unmatched junction bases: 12. The chain's CDR3 is CSVEESGTGEEYEQYF. For the CDR3, the DNA is TGCAGCGTTGAAGAAAGTGGCACAGGGGAAGAGTACGAGCAGTACTTC.

CDR3 DNA sequence: TGCGCCAGCAGCCTCCCTGGCCAGGGAGGCACAGATACGCAGTATTTT. It encodes CASSLPGQGGTDTQYF. The V call is TRBV4-1, the J call TRBJ2-3; either TRBD1 or TRBD2 may supply D (5 bases each). CDR1 and CDR2 (germline): MGHRA, YSYEKL. The CDR3 is made up of 16 amino acids. Trimming left V 4 bases short and J 1 base short, with 15 bases between.

J is TRBJ1-4 and V is TRBV6-5, with D possibly being TRBD1 (6 bases). The CDR3 extends over 15 amino acids. V lost 4 bases and J 4 bases, leaving 13 bases between the germline ends. Germline V lookup: CDR1 MNHEY, CDR2 SVGAGI. CDR3 sequence: CASSFQTGVNEKLFF. The CDR3 region has the DNA TGTGCCAGCAGTTTCCAGACAGGCGTTAATGAAAAACTGTTTTTT.

J is TRBJ2-1 and V is TRBV6-5; 10 positions agree with TRBD2. The germline V gene has CDR1 MNHEY and CDR2 SVGAGI. V was pared by 6 bases and J by 7 bases, with 6 bases of the junction left unmatched. This CDR3 is 14 amino acids long. CDR3 nucleotide sequence: TGTGCCAGCAGACGCCCTAGCGGGAGTAATGAGCAGTTCTTC. This encodes CASRRPSGSNEQFF.

This clonotype was counted only a few times. J is TRBJ2-7 and V is TRBV12-3 or TRBV12-4; the D gene is possibly TRBD1 (5 bases). The CDR3 consists of 16 residues. The ends were cut back, 3 bases at V and 0 bases at J, with 15 bases in the middle. The CDR3 spells CASSLLTAQSSYEQYF. CDR3 sequence (DNA): TGTGCCAGCAGTTTGTTGACAGCTCAAAGCTCCTACGAGCAGTACTTC.

The rearrangement joins TRBV6-6 to TRBJ2-5, with 10 bases identical to TRBD2. Losses at the gene ends were 6 bases for V and 3 bases for J; bases not matched to a gene: 10. CDR1 and CDR2 from the germline V gene are MNHNY and SVGAGI (reference sequence). The CDR3 has 16 residues. The CDR3 loop is CASSQRTSGVKETQYF. Here the CDR3 DNA reads TGTGCCAGCAGCCAACGCACTAGCGGGGTGAAAGAGACCCAGTACTTC.

This clonotype showed up just a few times. The chain employs TRBV14 and TRBJ1-2; D is unclear. Trimming took 0 bases from V and 8 from J, leaving 13 bases between them. The germline CDR1 and CDR2 sequences are SGHDN and FVKESK. This CDR3 region has 14 residues. The CDR3 here is CASSQDLRPRGYTF. In DNA, the CDR3 is TGTGCCAGCAGCCAAGATTTACGGCCGAGGGGCTACACCTTC.

The chain carries TRBV4-3 and TRBJ2-4, with unresolved D. Trimming shortened V by 0 bases and J by 2 bases, and 17 bases separated the two germline ends. CDR3 length: 18 residues. CDR1 and CDR2 (germline): LGHNA, YSLEER. The CDR3 protein is CASSQEAAQVLSKNIQYF. The DNA of the CDR3 is TGCGCCAGCAGCCAAGAGGCGGCCCAGGTCCTTTCCAAAAACATTCAGTACTTC.